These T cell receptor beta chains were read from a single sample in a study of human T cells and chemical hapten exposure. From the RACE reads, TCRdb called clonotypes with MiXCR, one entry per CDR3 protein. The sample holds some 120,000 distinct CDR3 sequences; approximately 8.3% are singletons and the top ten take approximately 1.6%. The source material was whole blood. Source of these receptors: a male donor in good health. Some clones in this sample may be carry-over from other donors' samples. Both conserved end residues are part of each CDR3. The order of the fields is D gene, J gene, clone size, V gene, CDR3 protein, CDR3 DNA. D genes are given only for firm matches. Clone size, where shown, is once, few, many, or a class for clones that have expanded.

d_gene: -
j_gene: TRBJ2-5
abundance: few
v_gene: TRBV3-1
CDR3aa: CASSQVMEQETQYF
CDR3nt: TGTGCCAGCAGCCAAGTTATGGAGCAAGAGACCCAGTACTTC

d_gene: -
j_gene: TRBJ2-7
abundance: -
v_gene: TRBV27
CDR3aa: CASRGAGYEQYF
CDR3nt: TGTGCCAGCAGGGGGGCCGGCTACGAGCAGTACTTC

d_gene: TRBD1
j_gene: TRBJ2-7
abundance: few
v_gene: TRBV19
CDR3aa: CASSMAGGPYEQYF
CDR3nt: TGTGCCAGTAGTATGGCAGGGGGCCCCTACGAGCAGTACTTC

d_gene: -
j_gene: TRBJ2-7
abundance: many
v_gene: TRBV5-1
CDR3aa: CASSLTSPPYEQYF
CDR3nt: TGCGCCAGCAGCCTAACTAGCCCCCCCTACGAGCAGTACTTC

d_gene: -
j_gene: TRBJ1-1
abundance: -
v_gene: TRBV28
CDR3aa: CASSLSGGVGEAFF
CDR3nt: TGTGCCAGCAGTTTATCGGGGGGCGTTGGTGAAGCTTTCTTT

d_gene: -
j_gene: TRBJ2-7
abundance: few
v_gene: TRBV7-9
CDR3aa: CASSSKEGGNSYEQYF
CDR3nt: TGTGCCAGCAGCTCAAAAGAAGGGGGTAACTCCTACGAGCAGTACTTC

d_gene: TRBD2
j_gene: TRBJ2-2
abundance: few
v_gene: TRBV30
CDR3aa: CAWMRGLANTGELFF
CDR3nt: TGTGCCTGGATGCGGGGACTAGCGAACACCGGGGAGCTGTTTTTT

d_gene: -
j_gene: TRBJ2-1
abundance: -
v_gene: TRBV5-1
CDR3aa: CASSLMPGGADNEQFF
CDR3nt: TGCGCCAGCAGCTTGATGCCCGGCGGGGCGGACAATGAGCAGTTCTTC

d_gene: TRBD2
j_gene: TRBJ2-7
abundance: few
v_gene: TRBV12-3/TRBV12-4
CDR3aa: CASSPGTSAGYEQYF
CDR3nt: TGTGCCAGCAGTCCTGGGACTAGCGCGGGCTACGAGCAGTACTTC

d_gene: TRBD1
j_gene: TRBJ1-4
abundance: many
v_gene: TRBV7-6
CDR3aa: CASSSPGTANEKLFF
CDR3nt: TGTGCCAGCAGCTCTCCCGGGACAGCTAATGAAAAACTGTTTTTT

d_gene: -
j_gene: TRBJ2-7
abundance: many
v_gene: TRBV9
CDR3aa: CASSPSQFSPYEQYF
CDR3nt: TGTGCCAGCAGCCCCAGCCAGTTTTCTCCCTACGAGCAGTACTTC

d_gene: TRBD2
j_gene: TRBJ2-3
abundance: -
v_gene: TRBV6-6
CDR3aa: CASSYSGAGGYF
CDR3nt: TGTGCCAGCAGTTACTCGGGTGCGGGAGGTTATTTT

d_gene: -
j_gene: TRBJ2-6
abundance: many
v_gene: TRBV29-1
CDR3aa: CSVGLGGSSTGANVLTF
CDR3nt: TGCAGCGTTGGGTTGGGAGGCTCTAGCACTGGGGCCAACGTCCTGACTTTC

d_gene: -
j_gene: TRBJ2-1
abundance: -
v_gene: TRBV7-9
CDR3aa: CASSLEVHEQFF
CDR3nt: TGTGCCAGCAGCTTAGAGGTACATGAGCAGTTCTTC

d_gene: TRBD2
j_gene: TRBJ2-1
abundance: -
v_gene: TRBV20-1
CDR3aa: CSAISGTSDSYNEQFF
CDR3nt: TGCAGTGCGATTTCCGGGACTAGCGACTCCTACAATGAGCAGTTCTTC

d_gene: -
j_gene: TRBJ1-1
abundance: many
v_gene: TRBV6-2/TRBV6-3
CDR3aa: CASSYGPNTEAFF
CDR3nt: TGTGCCAGCAGTTACGGACCGAACACTGAAGCTTTCTTT

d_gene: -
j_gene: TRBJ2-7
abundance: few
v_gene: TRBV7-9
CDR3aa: CASINLGGGILSEQYF
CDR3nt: TGTGCCAGCATCAATCTGGGGGGCGGCATCCTAAGCGAGCAGTACTTC

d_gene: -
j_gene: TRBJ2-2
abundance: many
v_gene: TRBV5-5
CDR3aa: CASSFRERHGNTGELFF
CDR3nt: TGTGCCAGCAGCTTCCGGGAGAGACACGGAAACACCGGGGAGCTGTTTTTT

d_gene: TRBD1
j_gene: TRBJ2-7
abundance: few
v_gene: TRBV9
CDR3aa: CASSVGDRGHEQYF
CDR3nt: TGTGCCAGCAGCGTAGGAGACAGGGGGCACGAGCAGTACTTC

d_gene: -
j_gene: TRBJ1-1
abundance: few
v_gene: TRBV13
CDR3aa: CASSLIAGNTEAFF
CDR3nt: TGTGCCAGCAGCTTAATTGCAGGGAACACTGAAGCTTTCTTT

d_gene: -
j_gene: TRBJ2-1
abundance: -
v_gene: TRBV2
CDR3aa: CASTQEGGNEQFF
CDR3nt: TGTGCCAGCACCCAAGAAGGGGGCAATGAGCAGTTCTTC

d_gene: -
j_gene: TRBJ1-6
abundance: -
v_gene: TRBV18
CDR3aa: CASSPQNSPLHF
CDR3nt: TGTGCCAGCTCACCACAGAATTCACCCCTCCACTTT

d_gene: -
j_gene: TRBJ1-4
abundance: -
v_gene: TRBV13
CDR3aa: CASTLRSDEKLFF
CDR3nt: TGTGCCAGTACCCTCAGGTCGGATGAAAAACTGTTTTTT

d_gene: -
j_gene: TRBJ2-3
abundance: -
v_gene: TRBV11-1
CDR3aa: CASSSGVQRTDTQYF
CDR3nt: TGTGCCAGCAGCTCAGGTGTACAGCGCACAGATACGCAGTATTTT

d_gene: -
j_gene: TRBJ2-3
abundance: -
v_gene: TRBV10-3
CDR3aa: CAISAGAGTDTQYF
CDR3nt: TGTGCCATCAGTGCCGGAGCGGGCACAGATACGCAGTATTTT

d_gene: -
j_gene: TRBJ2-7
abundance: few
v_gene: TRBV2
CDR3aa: CASEKWPMEIPYRSYEQYF
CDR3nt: TGTGCCAGTGAGAAGTGGCCAATGGAAATCCCCTACCGGTCCTACGAGCAGTACTTC

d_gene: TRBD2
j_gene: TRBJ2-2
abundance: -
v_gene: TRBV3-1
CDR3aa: CASSPPTSGGENTGELFF
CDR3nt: TGTGCCAGCAGCCCACCCACTAGCGGGGGGGAGAACACCGGGGAGCTGTTTTTT

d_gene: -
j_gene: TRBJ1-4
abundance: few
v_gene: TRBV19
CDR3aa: CASSITVHKAYEKLFF
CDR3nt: TGTGCCAGTAGTATTACGGTCCATAAGGCTTATGAAAAACTGTTTTTT

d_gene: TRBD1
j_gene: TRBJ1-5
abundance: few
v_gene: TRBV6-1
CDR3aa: CASIPGQGGNQPQHF
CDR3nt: TGTGCCAGCATTCCGGGACAGGGGGGCAATCAGCCCCAGCATTTT

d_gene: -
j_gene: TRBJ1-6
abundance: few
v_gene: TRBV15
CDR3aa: CATSRGGGNSPLHF
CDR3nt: TGTGCCACCAGCAGAGGCGGAGGGAATTCACCCCTCCACTTT

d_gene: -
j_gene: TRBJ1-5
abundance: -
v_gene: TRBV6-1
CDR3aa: CASSEGGWQPQHF
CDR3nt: TGTGCCAGCAGTGAAGGGGGATGGCAGCCCCAGCATTTT

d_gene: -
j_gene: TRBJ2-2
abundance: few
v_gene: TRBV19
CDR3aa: CASSAGWSENTGELFF
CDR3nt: TGTGCCAGTAGTGCCGGTTGGAGCGAGAACACCGGGGAGCTGTTTTTT

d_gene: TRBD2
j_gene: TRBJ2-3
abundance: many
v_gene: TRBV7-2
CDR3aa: CASSYISGGAGQDTQYF
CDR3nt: TGTGCCAGCAGCTACATTAGCGGGGGGGCCGGGCAAGATACGCAGTATTTT

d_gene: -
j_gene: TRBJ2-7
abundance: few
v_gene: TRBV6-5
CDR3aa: CASSYSKTGKSYEQYF
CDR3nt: TGTGCCAGCAGTTACTCGAAAACAGGGAAGTCCTACGAGCAGTACTTC

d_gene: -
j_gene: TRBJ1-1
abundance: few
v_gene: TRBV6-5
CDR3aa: CASSIQVMNTEAFF
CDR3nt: TGTGCCAGCAGCATCCAGGTGATGAACACTGAAGCTTTCTTT

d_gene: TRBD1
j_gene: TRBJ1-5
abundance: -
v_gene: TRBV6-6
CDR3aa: CASSLDRGPGGNQPQHF
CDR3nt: TGTGCCAGCAGCCTCGACAGGGGGCCGGGGGGCAATCAGCCCCAGCATTTT

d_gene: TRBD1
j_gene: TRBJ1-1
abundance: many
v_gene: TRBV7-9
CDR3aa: CASSLLGQENTEAFF
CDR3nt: TGTGCCAGCAGCTTATTGGGACAGGAAAACACTGAAGCTTTCTTT